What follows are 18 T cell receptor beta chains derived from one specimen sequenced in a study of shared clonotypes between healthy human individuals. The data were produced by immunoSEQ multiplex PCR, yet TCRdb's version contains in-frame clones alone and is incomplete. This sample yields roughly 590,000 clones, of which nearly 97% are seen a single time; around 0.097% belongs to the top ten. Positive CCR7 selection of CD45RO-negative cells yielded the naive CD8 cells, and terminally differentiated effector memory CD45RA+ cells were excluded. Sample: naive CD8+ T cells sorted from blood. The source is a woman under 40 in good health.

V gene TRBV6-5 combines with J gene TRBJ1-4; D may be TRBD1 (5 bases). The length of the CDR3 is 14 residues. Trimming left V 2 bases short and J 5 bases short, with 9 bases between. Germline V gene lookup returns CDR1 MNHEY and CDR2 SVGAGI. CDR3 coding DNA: TGTGCCAGCAGTTACGGTGAGGGGAATGAAAAACTGTTTTTT. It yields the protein CASSYGEGNEKLFF.

The CDR3 nucleotides read TGTGCCAGTAGTAGGTGGGGGCCTCCGGAGACCCAGTACTTC. Its translation is CASSRWGPPETQYF. The chain employs TRBV19 and TRBJ2-5; possibly TRBD1 for D (6 bases). This CDR3 has 14 residues. V lost 4 bases to trimming and J lost 5 bases, with 14 bases between them. In germline, CDR1 is LNHDA, CDR2 SQIVND (reference sequence).

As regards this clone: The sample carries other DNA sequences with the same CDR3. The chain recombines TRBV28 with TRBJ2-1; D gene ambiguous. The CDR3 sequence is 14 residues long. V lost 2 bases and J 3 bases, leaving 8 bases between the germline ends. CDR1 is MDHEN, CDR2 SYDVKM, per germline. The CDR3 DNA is TGTGCCAGCAGTTTACTAACTGGCTACAATGAGCAGTTCTTC. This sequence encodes CASSLLTGYNEQFF.

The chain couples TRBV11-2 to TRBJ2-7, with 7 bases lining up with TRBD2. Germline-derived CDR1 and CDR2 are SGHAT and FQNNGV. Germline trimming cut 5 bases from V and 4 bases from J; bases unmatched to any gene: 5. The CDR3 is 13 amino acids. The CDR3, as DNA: TGTGCCAGCAGCATGGGGGAGGGTTACGAGCAGTACTTC. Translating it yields CASSMGEGYEQYF.

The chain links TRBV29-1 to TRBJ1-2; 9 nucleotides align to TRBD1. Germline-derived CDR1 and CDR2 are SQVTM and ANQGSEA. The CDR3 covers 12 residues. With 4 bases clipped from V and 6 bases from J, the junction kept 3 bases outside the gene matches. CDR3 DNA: TGCAGCGTTGTATGGACAGGGGATGGCTACACCTTC. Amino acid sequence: CSVVWTGDGYTF.

The CDR3 DNA follows: TGTGCCAGCAGCTTTACAGGTCCCGGTGGTATCGAAGAGACCCAGTACTTC. It translates to CASSFTGPGGIEETQYF. This sequence joins TRBV5-8 and TRBJ2-5, with D possibly TRBD1 on 5 matching bases. Germline CDR1 and CDR2: SGHTS and YDEGEE. The CDR3 length is 17 residues. Between the trimmed V and J ends, which lost 2 bases and 3 bases, there was a span of 20 bases.

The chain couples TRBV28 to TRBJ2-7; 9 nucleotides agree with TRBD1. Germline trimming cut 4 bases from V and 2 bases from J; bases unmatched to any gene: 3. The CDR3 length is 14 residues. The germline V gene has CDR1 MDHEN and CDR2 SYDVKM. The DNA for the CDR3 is TGTGCCAGCAGTTCCCGGACAGGGGCCTACGAGCAGTACTTC. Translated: CASSSRTGAYEQYF.

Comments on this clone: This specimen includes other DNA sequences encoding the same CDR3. The DNA of the CDR3 is TGTGCCAGCAGCCTCTGGGGGGGTGAGCAGTTCTTC. Translation gives CASSLWGGEQFF. The chain recombines TRBV28 with TRBJ2-1, with 7 bases fitting TRBD2. The CDR3 loop spans 12 amino acids. The V gene's germline CDR1 is MDHEN and CDR2 SYDVKM. J was trimmed by 9 bases and V by 6 bases; bases with no gene match: 5.

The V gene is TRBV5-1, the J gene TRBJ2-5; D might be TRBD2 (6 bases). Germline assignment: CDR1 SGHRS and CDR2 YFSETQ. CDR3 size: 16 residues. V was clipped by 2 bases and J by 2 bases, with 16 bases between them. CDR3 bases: TGCGCCAGCAGCTTCCTGGGTAGCGGAGCGCAAGAGACCCAGTACTTC. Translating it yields CASSFLGSGAQETQYF.

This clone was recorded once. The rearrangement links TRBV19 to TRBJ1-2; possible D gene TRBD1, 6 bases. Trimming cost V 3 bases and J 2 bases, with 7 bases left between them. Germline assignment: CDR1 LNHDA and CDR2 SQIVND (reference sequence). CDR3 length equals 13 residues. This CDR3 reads CASSIQGNYGYTF. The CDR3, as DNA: TGTGCCAGTAGTATCCAGGGGAACTATGGCTACACCTTC.

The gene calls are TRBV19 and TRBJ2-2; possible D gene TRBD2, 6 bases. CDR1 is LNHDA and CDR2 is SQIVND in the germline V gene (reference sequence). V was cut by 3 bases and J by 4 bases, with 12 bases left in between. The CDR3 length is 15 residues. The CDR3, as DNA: TGTGCCAGTAGTATCCCGCGGGATGGCACCGGGGAGCTGTTTTTT. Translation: CASSIPRDGTGELFF. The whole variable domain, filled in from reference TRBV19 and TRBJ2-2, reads DGGITQSPKYLFRKEGQNVTLSCEQNLNHDAMYWYRQDPGQGLRLIYYSQIVNDFQKGDIAEGYSVSREKKESFPLTVTSAQKNPTAFYLCASSIPRDGTGELFFGEGSRLTVL.

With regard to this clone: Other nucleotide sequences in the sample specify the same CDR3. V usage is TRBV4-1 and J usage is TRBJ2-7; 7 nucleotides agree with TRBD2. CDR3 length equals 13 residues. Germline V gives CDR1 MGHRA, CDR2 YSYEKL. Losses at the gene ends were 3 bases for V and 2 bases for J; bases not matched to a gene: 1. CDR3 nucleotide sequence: TGCGCCAGCAGCCATGGACTAGCCTACGAGCAGTACTTC. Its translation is CASSHGLAYEQYF.

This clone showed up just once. Written as DNA, the CDR3 is TGCGCCAGCAGAACCCCCCCGGAAGAGACCCAGTACTTC. This codes for CASRTPPEETQYF. The chain employs TRBV5-1 and TRBJ2-5; D ambiguous. V gave up 5 bases and J gave up 3 bases, with 11 bases separating them. CDR3 length: 13 amino acids. Per germline, CDR1 SGHRS and CDR2 YFSETQ.

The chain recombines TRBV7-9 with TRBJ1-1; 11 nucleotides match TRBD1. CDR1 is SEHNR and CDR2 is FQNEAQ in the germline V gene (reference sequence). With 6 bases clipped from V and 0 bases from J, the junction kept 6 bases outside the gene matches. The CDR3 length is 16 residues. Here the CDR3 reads CASSQGTGGLNTEAFF. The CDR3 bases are TGTGCCAGCAGTCAAGGGACAGGGGGTCTGAACACTGAAGCTTTCTTT.

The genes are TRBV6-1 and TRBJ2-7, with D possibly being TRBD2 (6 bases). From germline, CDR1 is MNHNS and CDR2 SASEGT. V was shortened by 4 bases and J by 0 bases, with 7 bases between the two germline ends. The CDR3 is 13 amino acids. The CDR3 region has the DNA TGTGCCAGCAGTGGGACTATCTCCTACGAGCAGTACTTC. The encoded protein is CASSGTISYEQYF.

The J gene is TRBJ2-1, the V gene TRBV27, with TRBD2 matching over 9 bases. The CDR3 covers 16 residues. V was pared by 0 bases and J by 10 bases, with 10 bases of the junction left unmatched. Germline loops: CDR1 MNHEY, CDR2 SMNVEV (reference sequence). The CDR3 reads CASSLSPGTSRGEQFF. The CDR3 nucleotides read TGTGCCAGCAGTTTATCGCCAGGGACTAGCCGGGGGGAGCAGTTCTTC.

CDR3 region: CASSSRDRGLDEQFF. The CDR3 DNA follows: TGTGCCAGCAGCTCCCGGGACAGGGGGTTGGATGAGCAGTTCTTC. V is TRBV7-9 and J is TRBJ2-1; TRBD1 matches at 11 bases. Germline CDR1 is SEHNR and CDR2 is FQNEAQ (reference sequence). CDR3 length equals 15 residues. Germline trimming cut 4 bases from V and 8 bases from J; bases unmatched to any gene: 7.

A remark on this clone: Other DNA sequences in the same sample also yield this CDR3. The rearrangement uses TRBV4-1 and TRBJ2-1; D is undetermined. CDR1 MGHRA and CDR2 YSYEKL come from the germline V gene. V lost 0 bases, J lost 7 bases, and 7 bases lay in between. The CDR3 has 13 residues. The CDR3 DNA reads TGCGCCAGCAGCCAAGATTACGTGAATGAGCAGTTCTTC. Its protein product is CASSQDYVNEQFF.